The 14 T cell receptor beta chains below were found in one sample sequenced in a study of blood T cell repertoires in COVID-19. Assay used: immunoSEQ multiplex PCR; TCRdb lists only in-frame clones, some missing. This table has roughly 200,000 clones, 70% to 90% appearing once. The material sequenced was peripheral blood. Receptor source: a man aged 40-49 years with active or convalescent COVID-19.

The chain is built from TRBV6-4 and TRBJ1-4; 7 bases are a match to TRBD1. CDR1 MRHNA and CDR2 SNTAGT come from the germline V gene. The CDR3 totals 16 residues. After removal of 2 bases from V and 4 bases from J, the junction contained 7 bases not matched to a gene. The chain's CDR3 is CASSDPDRAINEKLFF. DNA of the CDR3: TGTGCCAGCAGTGACCCCGACAGGGCCATTAATGAAAAACTGTTTTTT.

The CDR3 region has the DNA TGCGCCAGCAGCTTGGGTGGGCCAAGTAATGAAAAACTGTTTTTT. Encoded protein: CASSLGGPSNEKLFF. The chain carries TRBV5-1 and TRBJ1-4, with D hard to call. The CDR3 contains 15 residues. Germline CDR1 is SGHRS and CDR2 is YFSETQ. Between the trimmed V and J ends, which lost 0 bases and 4 bases, there was a span of 10 bases.

The genes are TRBV11-1 and TRBJ2-3; 8 nucleotides match TRBD1. CDR3 length equals 15 residues. Unmatched junction bases numbered 12, after V lost 5 bases and J lost 8 bases. Germline lookup yields CDR1 SGHAT and CDR2 FQDESV (reference sequence). Here the CDR3 DNA reads TGTGCCAGCAGCCTCCGGGACAGGATCTCGGGTACGCAGTATTTT. Translating it yields CASSLRDRISGTQYF.

A remark on this clone: This sample includes further DNA sequences coding for the same CDR3. The chain carries TRBV5-6 and TRBJ1-6; 7 nucleotides align to TRBD1. Trimming at V came to 1 base and at J to 6 bases, leaving 1 base not matched to a gene. Germline V gene data show CDR1 as SGHDT and CDR2 as YYEEEE. The CDR3 extends over 14 amino acids. CDR3 DNA sequence: TGTGCCAGCAGCTTGACAGGGGTTAATTCACCCCTCCACTTT. This sequence encodes CASSLTGVNSPLHF.

The chain has TRBV29-1 and TRBJ1-4; D is possibly TRBD1 (5 bases). CDR3 length: 14 amino acids. CDR1 is SQVTM, CDR2 ANQGSEA, per germline. V was cut by 3 bases and J by 1 base, with 9 bases left in between. CDR3 loop: CSVDCQGTNEKLFF. The CDR3 DNA follows: TGCAGCGTTGACTGTCAGGGAACTAATGAAAAACTGTTTTTT.

The chain combines TRBV5-1 with TRBJ2-7, with 11 bases fitting TRBD1. J gave up 6 bases and V 5 bases, and 10 bases lay outside the gene matches. From germline, CDR1 is SGHRS and CDR2 YFSETQ. The CDR3 consists of 15 residues. The CDR3 region is CASSVSGTGGREQYF. The CDR3 coding sequence is TGCGCCAGCAGTGTTAGTGGGACAGGGGGACGCGAGCAGTACTTC.

The rearrangement uses TRBV5-5 and TRBJ2-2; D call uncertain. With 3 bases removed from V and 0 bases from J, the gap between germline ends came to 12 bases. CDR3 length: 16 amino acids. Looked up from germline, CDR1 is SGHKS and CDR2 is YYEKEE (reference sequence). The CDR3 region has the DNA TGTGCCAGCAGCTCCGTTCGGTCGGCGAACACCGGGGAGCTGTTTTTT. It encodes CASSSVRSANTGELFF.

Only one count was recorded for this clone. The chain uses TRBV23-1 and TRBJ1-5; D is unclear. TRBV23-1 is an ORF for which the function is uncertain. CDR3 length: 12 residues. The V and J ends lost 0 bases and 6 bases respectively, with 3 bases between them. The CDR3 DNA is TGCGCCAGCAGTCAATCCTGTCAGCCCCAGCATTTT. Translating it yields CASSQSCQPQHF.

The genes are TRBV3-1 (or the pseudogene TRBV3-2) and TRBJ2-3; 7 bases align to TRBD1. Germline CDR1 reads LGHDT; CDR2 reads YNNKEL (reference sequence). The CDR3 consists of 15 residues. J lost 8 bases, V lost 2 bases, and 10 bases had no gene match. The CDR3 nucleotides are TGTGCCAGCAGCCAAACTGCAGGGGGTATTGGTACGCAGTATTTT. It codes for CASSQTAGGIGTQYF.

This chain links TRBV5-1 with TRBJ2-1; the D gene is possibly TRBD2 (6 bases). The V gene lost 4 bases and the J gene lost 12 bases, with 17 bases spanning the gap. Germline lookup yields CDR1 SGHRS and CDR2 YFSETQ. The CDR3 contains 13 residues. The CDR3 spells CASSITGTGVQFF. The CDR3 bases are TGCGCCAGCAGCATCACCGGGACGGGGGTGCAGTTCTTC. The entire variable domain, with the rest obtained from reference TRBV5-1 and TRBJ2-1, is as follows: KAGVTQTPRYLIKTRGQQVTLSCSPISGHRSVSWYQQTPGQGLQFLFEYFSETQRNKGNFPGRFSGRQFSNSRSEMNVSTLELGDSALYLCASSITGTGVQFFGPGTRLTVL.

J is TRBJ1-5 and V is TRBV19, with a possible D match to TRBD1 (5 bases). This CDR3 has 17 amino acids. The V end lost 6 bases, the J end lost 4 bases, and 22 bases lay between the germline ends. Germline values: CDR1 LNHDA, CDR2 SQIVND (reference sequence). The CDR3 sequence: CASRRKANQGKNQPQHF. DNA of the CDR3: TGTGCCAGTAGACGTAAGGCAAACCAGGGAAAGAATCAGCCCCAGCATTTT.

This clone has only a few counts. The J gene is TRBJ1-1, the V gene TRBV24-1; D is uncertain. This CDR3 comprises 13 residues. V lost 9 bases and J 4 bases, leaving 14 bases between the germline ends. Germline CDR1 KGHDR, CDR2 SFDVKD. CDR3 loop: CATVSPGPTEAFF. The CDR3 DNA sequence: TGTGCCACCGTATCTCCAGGCCCCACTGAAGCTTTCTTT.

The V gene is TRBV6-1, the J gene TRBJ1-1; 7 bases agree with TRBD1. The germline gives CDR1 MNHNS, CDR2 SASEGT. This CDR3 comprises 14 residues. Trimming at V came to 3 bases and at J to 3 bases, leaving 4 bases not matched to a gene. The CDR3, as DNA: TGTGCCAGCAGTGAGACAGGGTCATACACTGAAGCTTTCTTT. This sequence encodes CASSETGSYTEAFF.

The chain joins TRBV19 to TRBJ2-3; 11 nucleotides agree with TRBD2. V gave up 9 bases and J gave up 6 bases; unmatched junction bases: 11. Per germline, CDR1 LNHDA and CDR2 SQIVND (reference sequence). This CDR3 is 15 amino acids long. CDR3 DNA sequence: TGTGCCAGCCGAGACCCGGGACTAGCGGAGGATACGCAGTATTTT. This translates into CASRDPGLAEDTQYF.